The clone carrying this TCR beta chain has ten or more counts. Its antigen is unidentified. The data originate from a study of blood T cells in healthy people across ages. Study findings and constraints: Estimates based on one million T cells were treated as lower bounds. Long-lived donors exceeded aged donors in naive CD4+ cells and diversity.

Alongside a J-beta primer mix, a sample-barcoded 5' primer served in a second PCR lasting roughly 7 to 11 cycles. A template-switch adaptor that had 12 random nucleotides put a tag on each cDNA molecule. TCRdb called the 5' RACE reads again in MiXCR, with one record for every CDR3 protein. The sample holds about a million distinct CDR3 sequences, roughly 51% seen once. Germline V lookup: CDR1 SQVTM, CDR2 ANQGSEA. This CDR3 has 12 residues. V gave up 4 bases and J gave up 2 bases, with 8 bases separating them. This TCR derives from a woman aged 55-69 years in good health. Material: blood. The rearrangement uses TRBV29-1 and TRBJ2-5; D unclear. CDR3 nucleotide sequence: TGCAGCGTTGCGCCCTCTCAAGAGACCCAGTACTTC. Its translation: CSVAPSQETQYF.